This note documents a single T cell receptor (beta chain) sequence. The clone's antigen remains unknown. Qualities for individual bases were not recorded, and no much larger clone is one base off. This specimen belongs to a study of T cells in narcolepsy (dated by TCRdb to between 2018 and 2020). Background on the whole study: Healthy control donors were enrolled in the study alongside patients who had narcolepsy type 1 or type 2 (NT1, NT2). Autoreactive T cells targeting hypocretin neuron self-antigens (hypocretin, TRIB2) were sought in narcolepsy patients, and TCR Vbeta sequencing was used to track clonotypes in blood and CSF.

For TCR Vbeta sequencing, memory CD4+ T cells were sorted ex vivo from the peripheral blood of narcolepsy patients and healthy controls. Receptor amplification or capture employed the immunoSEQ multiplex PCR assay. What TCRdb holds here is the immuneACCESS table cut down to in-frame rearrangements. Part of the clones is not present; checked against another copy, under half of the missing clones reflect an unresolved V gene, and the others are unexplained. The sample profile shows 25,000 to 35,000 clones; under 90% of them were found once. Clones ranked in the top ten supply 1% to 1.5% of the sample. Broad study findings and their caveats: Autoreactive clonotypes were reported to be detected serially in the blood of the same patients and of different patients, but not in the blood of healthy controls. Some blood memory CD4+ repertoires from patients and controls contained no sequences matching autoreactive T cell clones. Patients and controls had similar numbers of sequenced blood memory CD4+ clonotypes, with averages of approximately 40,000 in patients and 33,354 in controls. HCRT-specific and TRIB2-specific autoreactive clonotypes were highlighted in plots that compared CD4+ T cell clonotypes in CSF versus blood from the same patient.

V drops 5 bases and J drops 2 bases, leaving 10 bases in between. CDR1 and CDR2 (MGHDK, SYGVNS) derive from the germline V gene. From its cysteine to its phenylalanine, the CDR3 spans 14 amino acids. The only DNA kept is the CDR3, 42 bases in frame from the first base. The sample comprised CD45RA- memory CD4+ T cells from PBMCs. This specimen's cell subset or site label, per the study, means: memory T cells sorted ex vivo from peripheral blood. The chain is assembled from TRBV25-1 and TRBJ1-3; the D gene lacks a confident call. The TCR sequence derives from a human donor with narcolepsy. The nucleotides are TGTGCCAGCAGTTCAACACATGCTGGAAACACCATATATTTT. It translates to CASSSTHAGNTIYF. Supplemented by the reference TRBV25-1 and TRBJ1-3 proteins around the CDR3, the complete variable domain is EADIYQTPRYLVIGTGKKITLECSQTMGHDKMYWYQQDPGMELHLIHYSYGVNSTEKGDLSSESTVSRIRTEHFPLTLESARPSHTSQYLCASSSTHAGNTIYFGEGSWLTVV.